This TCR beta chain was observed in a study of beta chain features in type 1 diabetes. Study-wide results and limits: Lower insertion and higher deletion counts appeared at VDJ junctions in type 1 diabetes patients. Within the patient group, naive, central memory and Treg TCRB repertoires appeared more similar to each other than within healthy donors. Moderate yet significant TCRB CDR3 shortening was seen in Type 1 diabetes patients in all four CD4+ subsets.

Reverse transcription of all isolated RNA meant that expressed TCRB transcripts were sequenced. Profiling relied on immunoSEQ multiplex PCR, and the TCRdb table lists in-frame clones only, not all of them. The sample records 250,000 to 350,000 clones, about 15% being singletons. Roughly 110 mL of blood, on average, came from one heparinised draw per donor. Germline-derived CDR1 and CDR2 are SGHDT and YYEEEE. The CDR3 consists of 16 residues. Trimming shortened V by 3 bases and J by 3 bases, and 15 bases separated the two germline ends. This clone has a handful of counts. Its target is unknown. Material: naive CD4+ T cells from blood. This TCR was sampled from a man aged 18 to 29 with type 1 diabetes. This chain joins TRBV5-6 and TRBJ2-2, with D possibly TRBD1 on 5 matching bases. DNA for the CDR3: TGTGCCAGCAGCTGGACGACAGCATTGCACACCGGGGAGCTGTTTTTT. It translates to CASSWTTALHTGELFF.